This is a list of T cell receptor beta chains from one sample in a study of radiation and T cells in renal cell carcinoma. The table came from immunoSEQ multiplex PCR; TCRdb's copy has only in-frame clones and leaves some out. Of 150,000 to 160,000 clones listed, roughly 89% are singletons. This specimen was blood, taken from a patient whose treatment included radiotherapy and nephrectomy. These receptors were collected from a woman aged 50 to 65 with renal cell carcinoma. The CDR3 runs from the conserved cysteine through the conserved F or W. The D gene is left open where the match is weak. Clone sizes are given selectively: once, few, many, or a class where the clone is expanded.

TRBV5-1,TRBJ2-5,TRBD1,.,TGCGCCAGCAGCTTGGTCGGGACAGATATTCAAGAGACCCAGTACTTC,CASSLVGTDIQETQYF
TRBV9,TRBJ2-7,.,many,TGTGCCCTCAGAAGGCTTTCGGGCGAGCAGTACTTC,CALRRLSGEQYF
TRBV19,TRBJ1-5,.,.,TGTGCCAGTAGTTCTCAGGGTAGGTTTCAGCCCCAGCATTTT,CASSSQGRFQPQHF
TRBV5-1,TRBJ2-1,TRBD2,.,TGCGCCAGCAGCTTAACTAGCGGGGGGACCAATGAGCAGTTCTTC,CASSLTSGGTNEQFF
TRBV6-5,TRBJ2-2,.,.,TGTGCCAGCAGTTACGACGGACTTAACACCGGGGAGCTGTTTTTT,CASSYDGLNTGELFF
TRBV6-5,TRBJ2-3,TRBD1,.,TGTGCCAGCAGTTCCCTGGGACAGGGGGCTACAGATACGCAGTATTTT,CASSSLGQGATDTQYF
TRBV6-1,TRBJ2-1,.,.,TGTGCCAGCAGTTATCCACAGGGTTTCGATGAGCAGTTCTTC,CASSYPQGFDEQFF
TRBV29-1,TRBJ1-1,.,.,TGCAGCGTTTCAGGACACCCGAAAACTGAAGCTTTCTTT,CSVSGHPKTEAFF
TRBV27,TRBJ2-6,TRBD2,.,TGTGCCAGCAGTTTAATAGGGACTAGCGGGGTTGGGGCCAACGTCCTGACTTTC,CASSLIGTSGVGANVLTF
TRBV4-2,TRBJ1-2,.,.,TGTGCCAGCAGCCAAGATCCCGACCCCGCACGCTACACCTTC,CASSQDPDPARYTF
TRBV10-3,TRBJ2-7,.,.,TGTGCCATCAGGGGGGACGCAGACGGACTCCCCTCCTACGAGCAGTACTTC,CAIRGDADGLPSYEQYF
TRBV12-5,TRBJ2-5,.,.,TGTGCTAGTGGTTTCGGAGAGACCCAGTACTTC,CASGFGETQYF
TRBV5-4,TRBJ1-4,.,.,TGTGCCAGCAGCTCCCCGTCGGCAACTAATGAAAAACTGTTTTTT,CASSSPSATNEKLFF
TRBV20-1,TRBJ2-1,.,few,TGCAGTGCTAGAGGGGGTAATGAGCAGTTCTTC,CSARGGNEQFF
TRBV7-2,TRBJ2-1,.,.,TGTGCCAGCAGCTCGACAGACAATGAGCAGTTCTTC,CASSSTDNEQFF
TRBV9,TRBJ1-2,.,once,TGTGCCAGCAGCCAACAATCCTATGGCTACACCTTC,CASSQQSYGYTF
TRBV20-1,TRBJ2-7,.,.,TGCAGTGCTAGAGACGTCGACGAGCAGTACTTC,CSARDVDEQYF
TRBV29-1,TRBJ2-3,.,.,TGCAGCGTTGTCCTGACTAGCACAGATACGCAGTATTTT,CSVVLTSTDTQYF
TRBV7-2,TRBJ1-1,.,.,TGTGCCAGCAGCTTAGAGTGGGACGGCACTGAAGCTTTCTTT,CASSLEWDGTEAFF
TRBV9,TRBJ1-1,.,.,TGTGCCAGCAGCGTAGTATCTGGGAACACTGAAGCTTTCTTT,CASSVVSGNTEAFF
TRBV11-1,TRBJ2-6,.,.,TGTGCCAGCGGGGAACTATACTCTGGGGCCAACGTCCTGACTTTC,CASGELYSGANVLTF
TRBV9,TRBJ1-1,.,.,TGTGCCAGCAGCGTAGCCCAGGGCACTGAAGCTTTCTTT,CASSVAQGTEAFF
TRBV6-5,TRBJ1-2,TRBD1,.,TGTGCCAGCAGTTTCGAGGGACAGGGAGCTCATGGCTACACCTTC,CASSFEGQGAHGYTF
TRBV7-9,TRBJ1-1,TRBD1,once,TGTGCCAGCAGCTTAGCGGTAGGGACAGGAGGTTACCTGGAAGCTTTCTTT,CASSLAVGTGGYLEAFF
TRBV30,TRBJ1-4,.,few,TGTGCCTGGGCTGGGGGACGCCTTAATGAAAAACTGTTTTTT,CAWAGGRLNEKLFF
TRBV10-3,TRBJ2-3,TRBD1,.,TGTGCCATCAGTGACGGGGACAGGGTCACAGATACGCAGTATTTT,CAISDGDRVTDTQYF
TRBV19,TRBJ2-1,.,.,TGTGCCAGTAGTATAGGGGGGAGGAATGAGCAGTTCTTC,CASSIGGRNEQFF
TRBV7-9,TRBJ1-2,.,.,TGTGCCAGCAGCTTAGTGGGTAACTATGGCTACACCTTC,CASSLVGNYGYTF
TRBV7-3,TRBJ2-3,TRBD2,.,TGTGCCAGCAGCCAGTTCACCGGCGGGGGAAATACGCAGTATTTT,CASSQFTGGGNTQYF
TRBV7-2,TRBJ2-1,TRBD2,.,TGTGCCAGCAGCTTAGCGCGGGGGGTGACTAACAATGAGCAGTTCTTC,CASSLARGVTNNEQFF
TRBV6-5,TRBJ1-6,.,.,TGTGCCAGCAGCCAGGGAGGGAATTCACCCCTCCACTTT,CASSQGGNSPLHF
TRBV11-2,TRBJ2-2,TRBD1,.,TGTGCCAGCAGCACCCTGACAGGGAGATCCCCCGGGGAGCTGTTTTTT,CASSTLTGRSPGELFF
TRBV6-1,TRBJ2-1,.,.,TGTGCCAGCACAAAGGTGGTGAATTCCGGTGAGCAGTTCTTC,CASTKVVNSGEQFF
TRBV6-1,TRBJ2-1,.,.,TGTGCCAGCAGTGACAGGGGAAATGAGCAGTTCTTC,CASSDRGNEQFF
TRBV7-2,TRBJ1-2,.,.,TGTGCCAGCAGCTTAGATATCAGAGCCCGAGACTACACCTTC,CASSLDIRARDYTF
TRBV29-1,TRBJ2-1,TRBD2,.,TGCAGCGTTGGGCGACTAGCGGGGGGGCCGATCTCCGAAAATGAGCAGTTCTTC,CSVGRLAGGPISENEQFF
TRBV15,TRBJ1-1,.,few,TGTGCCACCAGCACCGGGGGGTATGAAGCTTTCTTT,CATSTGGYEAFF
TRBV6-1,TRBJ1-6,.,.,TGTGCCAGCAGTGGGGGGGGACTGAATTCACCCCTCCACTTT,CASSGGGLNSPLHF
TRBV2,TRBJ1-1,.,.,TGTGCCAGCAGGCCCCGGCGGGCCACTGAAGCTTTCTTT,CASRPRRATEAFF
TRBV7-3,TRBJ1-6,.,.,TGTGCCAGCAGCTTAGCAGGGGTTAATTCACCCCTCCACTTT,CASSLAGVNSPLHF
TRBV10-3,TRBJ2-7,.,.,TGTGCCATCAGTGGACCCCTTGCGGGCGGATCCTACGAGCAGTACTTC,CAISGPLAGGSYEQYF
TRBV6-5,TRBJ2-7,TRBD1,once,TGTGCCAGCAGGAACAGGGGAACCTACGAGCAGTACTTC,CASRNRGTYEQYF
TRBV6-1,TRBJ1-6,.,.,TGTGCCAGCAGTGATTCTTCCAGCTCCTATAATTCACCCCTCCACTTT,CASSDSSSSYNSPLHF
TRBV4-1,TRBJ1-2,.,.,TGCGCCAGCAGCCATATACAGGGACGAGAAAACTATGGCTACACCTTC,CASSHIQGRENYGYTF
TRBV4-3,TRBJ2-1,.,.,TGCGCCAGCAGCCAAGATGAAGACGGTGCGCGGGGGCAGTTCTTC,CASSQDEDGARGQFF
TRBV25-1,TRBJ1-2,.,.,TGTGCCAGCAGTGGACAGAGAGCCTATGGCTACACCTTC,CASSGQRAYGYTF
TRBV7-8,TRBJ2-1,TRBD2,.,TGTGCCAGCAGCTCCGGGACTAGCGGGCGATTGAATGAGCAGTTCTTC,CASSSGTSGRLNEQFF
TRBV5-4,TRBJ2-7,.,once,TGTGCCAGCAGACCCGCAGGCACCACACCCTACGAGCAGTACTTC,CASRPAGTTPYEQYF
TRBV9,TRBJ2-4,TRBD2,.,TGTGCCAGCAGCGTAGGGGCTAGCGGGGTCTCAGGGGACATTCAGTACTTC,CASSVGASGVSGDIQYF
TRBV19,TRBJ1-5,.,.,TGTGCCAGTAGTATAGGAAAGGGACAGCCCCAGCATTTT,CASSIGKGQPQHF